These 19 T cell receptor beta chains came from one sample sequenced in a study of response to subunit inactivated influenza vaccine. TCRdb analysed the RT-PCR reads with MiXCR anew, one entry per CDR3 protein. The table has about 800,000 distinct CDR3 sequences, around 20% seen once; the top ten hold about 10%. The sample here was PBMCs from blood, taken around 5 days after vaccination. The receptors come from a man aged 50-60 years who received an inactivated influenza vaccine.

V is TRBV7-8 and J is TRBJ2-5, with D possibly TRBD2 on 6 matching bases. V gave up 11 bases and J gave up 3 bases, with 16 bases separating them. The CDR3 totals 13 residues. From germline, CDR1 is SGHVS and CDR2 FQNEAQ. In DNA form, the CDR3 reads TGTGCCGCACCGCAGCGGGCTGAAGAGACCCAGTACTTC. It specifies CAAPQRAEETQYF.

This clonotype was found a few times. The chain recombines TRBV20-1 with TRBJ2-7; D ambiguous. Germline lookup yields CDR1 DFQATT and CDR2 SNEGSKA (reference sequence). The CDR3 totals 13 residues. The germline V and J ends were trimmed by 7 bases and 0 bases, with 13 bases remaining between them. The CDR3 loop reads CSGEGRFSYEQYF. In DNA form, the CDR3 reads TGCAGTGGAGAAGGACGCTTCTCCTACGAGCAGTACTTC.

The rearrangement links TRBV6-1 to TRBJ1-4, with D possibly being TRBD1 (6 bases). The ends were cut back, 6 bases at V and 7 bases at J, with 27 bases in the middle. Germline loops: CDR1 MNHNS, CDR2 SASEGT. The CDR3 loop spans 18 amino acids. CDR3 in amino acids: CASRPRGGSVSSAEKLFF. In DNA, the CDR3 is TGTGCCAGCAGGCCCCGAGGGGGAAGCGTGTCGTCGGCTGAAAAACTGTTTTTT.

The chain joins TRBV12-3 or TRBV12-4 to TRBJ1-1; D is uncertain. V was pared by 1 base and J by 10 bases, with 10 bases between. The CDR3 runs to 12 residues. CDR3 loop: CASSLGAIAAFF. As DNA, the CDR3 is TGTGCCAGCAGTTTAGGAGCAATTGCAGCTTTCTTT.

In this sample, this clonotype turned up once. The rearrangement joins TRBV28 to TRBJ2-7; possibly TRBD2 for D (6 bases). The CDR3 extends over 16 amino acids. Germline CDR1 reads MDHEN; CDR2 reads SYDVKM. Trimming took off 5 bases at V and 5 bases at J, with 22 bases between the two ends. The CDR3 DNA follows: TGTGCCAGCAGTCTATTACCGGGACTCCCCTCGAACGAGCAGTACTTC. Translating gives CASSLLPGLPSNEQYF.

This clonotype came up a few times. The V call is TRBV7-9, the J call TRBJ2-7; D not certain. The CDR3 totals 14 residues. Germline V gives CDR1 SEHNR, CDR2 FQNEAQ (reference sequence). The V and J ends lost 1 base and 1 base respectively, with 8 bases between them. The CDR3 coding sequence is TGTGCCAGCAGCTTAGTTACGCAGTCCTACGAGCAGTACTTC. Its translation is CASSLVTQSYEQYF.

The rearrangement joins TRBV25-1 to TRBJ2-3; 9 bases are shared with TRBD1. Germline V CDR1 and CDR2: MGHDK, SYGVNS. Losses at the gene ends were 6 bases for V and 5 bases for J; bases not matched to a gene: 12. The CDR3 covers 16 residues. The CDR3: CASSPTGGIGGDTQYF. CDR3 coding DNA: TGTGCCAGCAGCCCAACAGGGGGCATAGGCGGAGATACGCAGTATTTT.

Ten or more counts support this clonotype. The CDR3 sequence: CASSFNPGPGLDEQYF. The CDR3 DNA is TGTGCCAGCAGTTTCAATCCGGGACCGGGGCTAGACGAGCAGTACTTC. The rearrangement joins TRBV28 to TRBJ2-7; possibly TRBD1 or TRBD2 for D (5 bases each). Between the trimmed V and J ends, which lost 3 bases and 5 bases, there was a span of 20 bases. Germline-derived CDR1 and CDR2 are MDHEN and SYDVKM. The CDR3 runs to 16 residues.

The V gene is TRBV2, the J gene TRBJ1-5; D may be TRBD1 (5 bases). CDR1 and CDR2 from the germline V gene are SNHLY and FYNNEI. The CDR3 spans 12 residues. Trimming pared 2 bases from V and 9 bases from J, leaving 8 bases between. This chain's CDR3 is CASSEYRGPQHF. In DNA, the CDR3 is TGTGCCAGCAGTGAATATAGGGGGCCCCAGCATTTT.

This chain connects TRBV15 to TRBJ2-5; the D is unclear. Germline V gene lookup returns CDR1 LNHNV and CDR2 YYDKDF (reference sequence). V was clipped by 0 bases and J by 5 bases, with 16 bases between them. CDR3 length equals 16 residues. This CDR3 is CATSRDVAAPSETQYF. As DNA, the CDR3 is TGTGCCACCAGCAGAGATGTCGCGGCCCCTTCCGAGACCCAGTACTTC.

The V and J genes are TRBV7-2 and TRBJ1-2, with D uncertain. The V and J ends lost 1 base and 4 bases respectively, with 7 bases between them. This CDR3 is 13 amino acids long. Germline loops: CDR1 SGHTA, CDR2 FQGNSA. CDR3 amino acids: CASSLVPVYGYTF. In DNA form, the CDR3 reads TGTGCCAGCAGCTTAGTACCAGTCTATGGCTACACCTTC.

This clonotype has more than one count but fewer than ten. This rearrangement joins TRBV7-9 to TRBJ1-1; D ambiguous. The germline V and J ends were trimmed by 5 bases and 7 bases, with 11 bases remaining between them. The CDR3 consists of 12 residues. From germline, CDR1 is SEHNR and CDR2 FQNEAQ (reference sequence). Here the CDR3 reads CASSHQADEAFF. CDR3 nucleotides: TGTGCCAGCAGCCACCAGGCGGATGAAGCTTTCTTT.

The chain couples TRBV2 to TRBJ2-7, with 8 bases lining up with TRBD1. Germline V gene lookup returns CDR1 SNHLY and CDR2 FYNNEI. The CDR3 totals 16 residues. V shed 8 bases and J 1 base; nucleotides not matched to a gene: 13. The CDR3 DNA is TGTGCCAGCCAACTAAGGACAGGGCTCCAATCCTACGAGCAGTACTTC. This gives the protein CASQLRTGLQSYEQYF.

This chain links TRBV18 with TRBJ2-7; 7 bases map to TRBD1. Germline CDR1 KGHSH, CDR2 LQKENI. This CDR3 has 14 residues. Trimming cost V 5 bases and J 4 bases; bases outside gene matches: 8. CDR3 bases: TGTGCCAGCTCAACCACAGGGGCTGGATACGAGCAGTACTTC. It codes for CASSTTGAGYEQYF.

The chain couples TRBV7-6 to TRBJ2-3; 12 bases line up with TRBD2. Germline V gene sequence: CDR1 SGHVS, CDR2 FNYEAQ. Trimming removed 5 bases from V and 4 bases from J; junction bases left unmatched: 4. This CDR3 has 15 residues. The CDR3 DNA is TGTGCCAGCAGCATGACTAGCGGGAGCCCAGATACGCAGTATTTT. Translating it yields CASSMTSGSPDTQYF.

This clonotype came up many times. The chain couples TRBV11-2 to TRBJ2-3, with TRBD2 matching 15 bases. Germline assignment: CDR1 SGHAT and CDR2 FQNNGV. CDR3 length: 17 amino acids. The ends lost 4 bases at V and 0 bases at J; junction bases unmatched: 2. CDR3 protein: CASSSGLAGGSTDTQYF. The CDR3 DNA sequence: TGTGCCAGCAGCTCGGGACTAGCGGGGGGAAGCACAGATACGCAGTATTTT.

This clonotype was seen only a few times. The chain recombines TRBV24-1 with TRBJ1-5, with TRBD1 matching 7 bases. The CDR3 extends over 15 amino acids. Germline V gives CDR1 KGHDR, CDR2 SFDVKD. J gave up 0 bases and V 6 bases, and 4 bases lay outside the gene matches. The CDR3 nucleotides read TGTGCCACCAGTCCCCAGGGGGGTAGCAATCAGCCCCAGCATTTT. Encoded protein: CATSPQGGSNQPQHF.

The chain is built from TRBV7-2 and TRBJ2-7; 10 bases align to TRBD1. CDR1 and CDR2 from the germline V gene are SGHTA and FQGNSA. J lost 5 bases, V lost 3 bases, and 10 bases had no gene match. CDR3 length: 16 amino acids. CDR3 DNA: TGTGCCAGCAGCTTTCAGCTCCGGGACAGGGGTGACGAGCAGTACTTC. Translation gives CASSFQLRDRGDEQYF.

V usage is TRBV29-1 and J usage is TRBJ2-7; no reliable D call. The germline CDR1 and CDR2 sequences are SQVTM and ANQGSEA. The CDR3 is 10 amino acids. V dropped 6 bases and J dropped 1 base, with 4 bases sitting between them. The DNA for the CDR3 is TGCAGCGTCCGTTCCTACGAGCAGTACTTC. It yields the protein CSVRSYEQYF.